This T cell receptor (beta chain) is from a study of blood T cell repertoires in COVID-19. Study background: Sites in the United States, Italy and Spain provided acute and convalescent COVID-19 samples. Sample material is recorded as cDNA or gDNA derived from T cells, B-cell-depleted T cells, or PBMCs.

The CDR3 has 13 residues. The V gene's germline CDR1 is ENHRY and CDR2 SYGVKD. Original processing methods: Amplification of reference gene primers provided the estimated nucleated cell counts. TCRdb's copy holds only in-frame clones and misses some; the assay was immunoSEQ multiplex PCR. V and J calls and clone size are given by that table; D and trimming were obtained from the DNA. Of 150,000 to 160,000 clones detected, roughly four fifths appear once; the ten largest clones hold about 1.8%. Sequenced sample: peripheral blood. The sequence came from an older man with acute or convalescent COVID-19. The chain has TRBV10-3 and TRBJ1-2, with TRBD1 matching over 9 bases. Here the CDR3 DNA reads TGTGCGTCCGGGACAGGGATAGAACTTGGCTACACCTTC. The encoded protein is CASGTGIELGYTF.